One and the same sample provided the 8 T cell receptor beta chains below, sequenced in a study of T cells after posttransplantation cyclophosphamide. Profiling relied on immunoSEQ multiplex PCR, and the TCRdb table lists in-frame clones only, not all of them. The table has approximately 3,000 clones, about 80% seen once; the top ten hold about 20%. Source material: CD8+ T cells sorted from bone marrow. These receptors all stem from a woman aged 55-70 years in good health, CMV-negative, and a related stem cell transplant donor.

This clone showed up just once. The rearrangement joins TRBV5-1 to TRBJ1-2; 7 nucleotides match TRBD1. The CDR3 is made up of 15 amino acids. Germline lookup yields CDR1 SGHRS and CDR2 YFSETQ. J was trimmed by 6 bases and V by 6 bases; bases with no gene match: 14. This CDR3 is CASTYSTGASDGYTF. CDR3 nucleotide sequence: TGCGCCAGCACGTACTCAACAGGGGCAAGCGATGGCTACACCTTC.

The gene calls are TRBV9 and TRBJ2-5, with TRBD2 identical over 12 bases. V lost 0 bases, J lost 2 bases, and 8 bases stayed unmatched. This CDR3 is 18 amino acids long. CDR1 and CDR2 from the germline V gene are SGDLS and YYNGEE. Here the CDR3 DNA reads TGTGCCAGCAGCGTAGGAAATCCCGGACTAGCGGGACAAGAGACCCAGTACTTC. Encoded protein: CASSVGNPGLAGQETQYF.

The CDR3 DNA sequence: TGTGCCAGCAGTGACTCGTATGGCAATCAGCCCCAGCATTTT. Its protein is CASSDSYGNQPQHF. This chain links TRBV6-1 with TRBJ1-5; no definite D call. Germline V lookup: CDR1 MNHNS, CDR2 SASEGT. V was clipped by 3 bases and J by 2 bases, with 8 bases between them. The CDR3 has 14 residues.

The table lists this clone with a count of one. This chain uses TRBV9 with TRBJ2-3, with D possibly being TRBD2 (6 bases). Trimming pared 6 bases from V and 4 bases from J, leaving 15 bases between. CDR1 and CDR2 from the germline V gene are SGDLS and YYNGEE. CDR3 length: 14 residues. CDR3 coding DNA: TGTGCCAGCACCCTAGCGCCGGGGTCAGATACGCAGTATTTT. Amino acid sequence: CASTLAPGSDTQYF.

This chain connects TRBV6-4 to TRBJ2-3, with TRBD2 matching over 8 bases. Per germline, CDR1 MRHNA and CDR2 SNTAGT. J was trimmed by 2 bases and V by 3 bases; bases with no gene match: 4. This CDR3 is 15 amino acids long. The CDR3 spells CASSEGSGATDTQYF. In nucleotides, the CDR3 is TGTGCCAGCAGTGAAGGTAGCGGGGCCACAGATACGCAGTATTTT.

The gene calls are TRBV27 and TRBJ1-2, with 10 bases fitting TRBD1. The CDR3 length is 13 residues. CDR1 MNHEY and CDR2 SMNVEV come from the germline V gene (reference sequence). The junction had 6 bases not matched to a gene; V was cut back by 5 bases and J by 9 bases. The CDR3 region is CASSPGTGDSYTF. The DNA for the CDR3 is TGTGCCAGCAGTCCCGGGACAGGGGATAGCTACACCTTC.

The J gene is TRBJ2-1, the V gene TRBV11-3, with D possibly being TRBD1 (5 bases). From germline, CDR1 is SGHNT and CDR2 YENEEA. There are 14 residues in the CDR3. V shed 3 bases and J shed 5 bases, with 11 bases lying between them. The CDR3 protein is CASSLPGLNNEQFF. The CDR3 DNA is TGTGCCAGCAGCTTGCCAGGGCTGAACAATGAGCAGTTCTTC.

The chain carries TRBV19 and TRBJ1-1; perhaps TRBD1 as D (6 bases). The CDR3 totals 13 residues. Germline V gene lookup returns CDR1 LNHDA and CDR2 SQIVND (reference sequence). V was shortened by 7 bases and J by 7 bases, with 16 bases between the two germline ends. The CDR3, as DNA: TGTGCCAGTACCACGGGGGGGGCTGTTGAAGCTTTCTTT. It encodes CASTTGGAVEAFF.